A single sample gave rise to the 24 T cell receptor beta chains below, sequenced in a study of regulatory T cells in long-lasting Graves disease (dated by TCRdb to about 2021). This sample's time point label indicates: newly diagnosed GD, antithyroid drugs for less than 3 months. For both TCR sequencing and RNA sequencing, RNA was extracted from PBMCs using TRIzol. The library was obtained by multiplex PCR. This sample was sequenced with an Illumina HiSeq 4000. CDR3 regions were amplified by Arm-PCR with iRepertoire HTBI primers to construct TCR beta libraries. TCRdb took the public reads, trimmed them with fastp at Q25, ran MiXCR for clone calling and kept in-frame beta chains. Each entry is one CDR3 protein sequence, shown with its most common DNA and genes. The sample data list 530,000 or so distinct CDR3 sequences, and approximately 13% of these were observed just once. Jointly, the top ten make up under 10% of the sample.

The same data also went into a second study, on T cells in Graves' hyperthyroidism and ophthalmopathy.

Sequenced material: peripheral blood mononuclear cells (PBMCs), taken at new diagnosis, from a patient treated with antithyroid drugs. Receptors were obtained from a young man with Graves disease. Donor details come from another sample of the same person, matched by shared clones.

This clonotype turned up a few times. The chain joins TRBV27 to TRBJ2-7; TRBD2 might be the D (5 bases). Germline V lookup: CDR1 MNHEY, CDR2 SMNVEV (reference sequence). V was trimmed by 1 base and J by 3 bases, leaving 7 bases between them. The CDR3 contains 13 residues. The CDR3 nucleotides read TGTGCCAGCAGTTTATTTCGGGGCTACGAGCAGTACTTC. Its translation is CASSLFRGYEQYF.

This clonotype was counted between two and nine times. This rearrangement joins TRBV5-1 to TRBJ2-7; D is unresolved. With 6 bases removed from V and 0 bases from J, the gap between germline ends came to 13 bases. The CDR3 totals 14 residues. CDR1 and CDR2 (germline): SGHRS, YFSETQ. CDR3 in amino acids: CASKLQASSYEQYF. For the CDR3, the DNA is TGCGCCAGCAAGCTGCAGGCCAGCTCCTACGAGCAGTACTTC.

This clonotype has ten or more counts. The genes are TRBV6-1 and TRBJ2-6; no clear D. Germline values: CDR1 MNHNS, CDR2 SASEGT. Trimming shortened V by 7 bases and J by 3 bases, and 10 bases separated the two germline ends. The CDR3 is made up of 14 amino acids. The CDR3 loop reads CASKQGHGANVLTF. In DNA, the CDR3 is TGTGCCAGCAAACAAGGCCATGGGGCCAACGTCCTGACTTTC.

This sequence joins TRBV5-1 and TRBJ2-1, with TRBD1 matching 8 bases. V trimming: 3 bases; J trimming: 0 bases; junction bases outside the gene matches: 5. The CDR3 contains 16 residues. Germline V gene data show CDR1 as SGHRS and CDR2 as YFSETQ. The CDR3 reads CASSWWTGSSYNEQFF. DNA of the CDR3: TGCGCCAGCAGCTGGTGGACAGGGAGCTCCTACAATGAGCAGTTCTTC.

This clonotype was seen at least ten times. V and J are TRBV15 and TRBJ2-1; D not resolved. Germline CDR1 is LNHNV and CDR2 is YYDKDF (reference sequence). With 1 base removed from V and 8 bases from J, the gap between germline ends came to 9 bases. The CDR3 covers 13 residues. CDR3 protein: CATSRGGPYEQFF. For the CDR3, the DNA is TGTGCCACCAGCAGAGGGGGTCCCTATGAGCAGTTCTTC.

V and J are TRBV27 and TRBJ1-1; D gene unclear. Germline V CDR1 and CDR2: MNHEY, SMNVEV (reference sequence). The V and J ends lost 3 bases and 2 bases respectively, with 10 bases between them. This CDR3 is built from 14 residues. The CDR3: CASSLNGKNTEAFF. DNA for the CDR3: TGTGCCAGCAGTTTGAACGGGAAAAACACTGAAGCTTTCTTT.

This clonotype showed up many times. The chain links TRBV18 to TRBJ2-7, with TRBD1 matching over 8 bases. Trimming removed 2 bases from V and 6 bases from J; junction bases left unmatched: 0. There are 12 residues in the CDR3. CDR1 and CDR2 (germline): KGHSH, LQKENI. The CDR3, as DNA: TGTGCCAGCTCACCAGGGACAGGCGAGCAGTACTTC. Amino acid sequence: CASSPGTGEQYF.

This clonotype was recorded many times. V usage is TRBV2 and J usage is TRBJ2-3; D is unresolved. The CDR3 runs to 13 residues. Trimming took 11 bases from V and 1 from J, leaving 13 bases between them. CDR1 SNHLY and CDR2 FYNNEI come from the germline V gene. The CDR3 is CAGNMIRTDTQYF. The CDR3, as DNA: TGTGCCGGAAACATGATACGCACAGATACGCAGTATTTT. Based on the CDR3 plus reference TRBV2 and TRBJ2-3, the full variable domain is EPEVTQTPSHQVTQMGQEVILRCVPISNHLYFYWYRQILGQKVEFLVSFYNNEISEKSEIFDDQFSVERPDGSNFTLKIRSTKLEDSAMYFCAGNMIRTDTQYFGPGTRLTVL.

This clonotype was observed a few times. The V call is TRBV30, the J call TRBJ1-1; 9 bases map to TRBD1. CDR3 size: 17 residues. Trimming cost V 7 bases and J 0 bases; bases outside gene matches: 15. Germline V gene sequence: CDR1 GTSNPN, CDR2 SVGIG (reference sequence). This chain's CDR3 is CALTLIGTGIMNTEAFF. The CDR3 DNA reads as TGTGCCTTGACTTTGATAGGGACAGGGATCATGAACACTGAAGCTTTCTTT.

Worth noting for this clonotype: A read error is likely here: a far larger clone is one base away. The J gene is TRBJ2-1, the V gene TRBV12-3 or TRBV12-4; the match to TRBD2 covers 13 bases. The CDR3 extends over 16 amino acids. Losses at the gene ends were 5 bases for V and 10 bases for J; bases not matched to a gene: 11. The CDR3 sequence: CASSDRLAGGTYEQFF. DNA of the CDR3: TGTGCCAGCAGTGACCGACTAGCGGGAGGTACCTACGAGCAGTTCTTC.

In regard to this clonotype: It may be a read error: a sequence one base away is much more abundant. This chain uses TRBV18 with TRBJ1-1; D gene unclear. Per the germline V gene, CDR1 is KGHSH and CDR2 is LQKENI. Trimming took 1 base from V and 3 from J, leaving 12 bases between them. The CDR3 is 15 amino acids. The CDR3 DNA reads TGTGCCAGCTCACCACAGTCTACACCGTACACTGAAGCTTTCTTT. Translated: CASSPQSTPYTEAFF. The full variable domain, in which reference TRBV18 and TRBJ1-1 provide the parts outside the CDR3, is NAGVMQNPRHLVRRRGQEARLRCSPMKGHSHVYWYRQLPEEGLKFMVYLQKENIIDESGMPKERFSAEFPKEGPSILRIQQVVRGDSAAYFCASSPQSTPYTEAFFGQGTRLTVV.

This sequence joins TRBV20-1 and TRBJ2-3, with 9 bases fitting TRBD2. The CDR3 has 13 amino acids. With 7 bases clipped from V and 3 bases from J, the junction kept 5 bases outside the gene matches. Germline V lookup: CDR1 DFQATT, CDR2 SNEGSKA (reference sequence). CDR3 sequence: CSVPGLATDTQYF. The CDR3, as DNA: TGCAGTGTCCCGGGACTAGCAACAGATACGCAGTATTTT.

This clonotype has a handful of counts. The chain recombines TRBV20-1 with TRBJ2-2; D uncertain. There are 15 residues in the CDR3. Germline CDR1 reads DFQATT; CDR2 reads SNEGSKA (reference sequence). V was cut by 0 bases and J by 11 bases, with 19 bases left in between. For the CDR3, the DNA is TGCAGTGCTAGAGATAGTTATAGCCCCGATGGAGAGCTGTTTTTT. Its translation is CSARDSYSPDGELFF.

This clonotype was recorded at least ten times. The gene calls are TRBV6-5 and TRBJ1-1; weak D call: TRBD1 (5 bases). The CDR3 is made up of 15 amino acids. V was clipped by 0 bases and J by 6 bases, with 14 bases between them. Germline assignment: CDR1 MNHEY and CDR2 SVGAGI. The CDR3 sequence is CASSYSNARVAEAFF. CDR3 DNA sequence: TGTGCCAGCAGTTACTCGAACGCCAGGGTGGCTGAAGCTTTCTTT.

The rearrangement links TRBV20-1 to TRBJ2-2; 7 bases match TRBD2. The junction had 3 bases not matched to a gene; V was cut back by 2 bases and J by 6 bases. This CDR3 region has 13 residues. The V gene's germline CDR1 is DFQATT and CDR2 SNEGSKA (reference sequence). CDR3 sequence reads: CSARRLAAGELFF. CDR3 nucleotide sequence: TGCAGTGCTAGACGTCTAGCGGCCGGGGAGCTGTTTTTT.

This clonotype has more than one count but fewer than ten. The chain links TRBV18 to TRBJ2-7, with TRBD1 matching over 7 bases. V trimming: 6 bases; J trimming: 6 bases; junction bases outside the gene matches: 8. Germline V gene sequence: CDR1 KGHSH, CDR2 LQKENI. The CDR3 consists of 13 residues. CDR3 sequence (DNA): TGTGCCAGCTCCACGGGACAGACGACCGAGCAGTACTTC. Its translation: CASSTGQTTEQYF.

V and J are TRBV28 and TRBJ2-7, with D hard to call. CDR3 length: 12 residues. The germline V gene encodes CDR1 MDHEN and CDR2 SYDVKM. Trimming pared 5 bases from V and 10 bases from J, leaving 15 bases between. In DNA, the CDR3 is TGTGCCAGCAGTACCCAAGGGCGGAACCAGTACTTC. This translates into CASSTQGRNQYF.

This clonotype turned up a few times. The chain employs TRBV12-3 or TRBV12-4 and TRBJ1-1; TRBD1 might be the D (5 bases). The CDR3 covers 12 residues. V was clipped by 7 bases and J by 12 bases, with 18 bases between them. The CDR3 bases are TGTGCCAGCAAGGTGGGGGACCGTCGGACTTTCTTT. This sequence encodes CASKVGDRRTFF.

In this sample, this clonotype turned up a few times. V usage is TRBV25-1 and J usage is TRBJ1-2; TRBD1 aligns across 10 bases. The CDR3 sequence is 15 residues long. Germline loops: CDR1 MGHDK, CDR2 SYGVNS. V trimming: 2 bases; J trimming: 7 bases; junction bases outside the gene matches: 7. The CDR3 bases are TGTGCCAGCAGTGAACCCTGGGACAGGGGAGGTGGCTACACCTTC. It specifies CASSEPWDRGGGYTF.

The genes are TRBV9 and TRBJ2-3; TRBD2 aligns across 9 bases. Germline V gene data show CDR1 as SGDLS and CDR2 as YYNGEE. The CDR3 extends over 17 amino acids. V trimming: 0 bases; J trimming: 3 bases; junction bases outside the gene matches: 8. The DNA for the CDR3 is TGTGCCAGCAGCGTAGAGGGCGGGAGGGCCGCAACAGATACGCAGTATTTT. Its translation: CASSVEGGRAATDTQYF. The full variable domain, completed using reference TRBV9 and TRBJ2-3, is DSGVTQTPKHLITATGQRVTLRCSPRSGDLSVYWYQQSLDQGLQFLIQYYNGEERAKGNILERFSAQQFPDLHSELNLSSLELGDSALYFCASSVEGGRAATDTQYFGPGTRLTVL.

This clonotype was seen ten or more times. The chain couples TRBV12-3 or TRBV12-4 to TRBJ1-1; 8 nucleotides match TRBD1. After removal of 8 bases from V and 3 bases from J, the junction contained 14 bases not matched to a gene. The CDR3 runs 16 residues. This chain's CDR3 is CASVRQGAMWDTEAFF. The CDR3 nucleotides read TGTGCCAGCGTCCGCCAGGGGGCCATGTGGGACACTGAAGCTTTCTTT.

In this sample, this clonotype turned up many times. V is TRBV7-9 and J is TRBJ2-5; TRBD1 matches 7 bases. V gave up 5 bases and J gave up 2 bases; unmatched junction bases: 5. The CDR3 is 14 residues long. Germline V gene sequence: CDR1 SEHNR, CDR2 FQNEAQ (reference sequence). CDR3 sequence (DNA): TGTGCCAGCAGCCCGATACAGGGGCAAGAGACCCAGTACTTC. Its protein is CASSPIQGQETQYF.

In this sample, this clonotype turned up many times. The genes are TRBV24-1 and TRBJ2-1, with D hard to call. Trimming took 7 bases from V and 10 from J, leaving 13 bases between them. The germline V gene has CDR1 KGHDR and CDR2 SFDVKD. The CDR3 loop spans 12 amino acids. The CDR3 loop is CATRSRAQEQFF. The CDR3 DNA is TGTGCCACCAGATCCCGGGCTCAGGAGCAGTTCTTC.

About this clonotype: Possible read error: a much larger clone is one base away. J is TRBJ2-4 and V is TRBV12-3 or TRBV12-4; TRBD1 might be the D (6 bases). CDR3 length equals 15 residues. Trimming stripped 6 bases from V and 2 bases from J, with 14 bases between. CDR3 in amino acids: CASSTGSLTKNIQYF. The CDR3 coding sequence is TGTGCCAGCAGCACAGGGAGTCTAACCAAAAACATTCAGTACTTC.